This T cell receptor beta chain was captured by sequencing in a study of cytomegalovirus exposure and HLA in healthy donors. Whole-study findings and limits: The authors later linked a missense DCLRE1C variant to TCR beta V- and J-gene trimming. When the data were analyzed later, several of the most significant clusters appeared to be linked to common viral pathogens. A later analysis showed that HLA-associated TCR beta chains had undergone more clonal expansion than equally common others.

V lost 5 bases, J lost 0 bases, and 13 bases lay in between. Germline CDR1 is LNHDA and CDR2 is SQIVND (reference sequence). The CDR3 has 15 residues. On this clone itself: The target antigen is unknown.

PCR was performed using 60 Vbeta and 13 Jbeta primers. Measured with immunoSEQ multiplex PCR; TCRdb has only the in-frame clones, and not every one. The sample shows some 170,000 clones, 80% of them seen only once. The receptor was derived from a woman aged 50 to 60 in good health and CMV-seronegative. The J gene is TRBJ1-1, the V gene TRBV19, with D perhaps matching TRBD1 (5 bases). Sequenced: PBMCs. CDR3 nucleotides: TGTGCCAGTAGTGCGGGACGGGGAATGAACACTGAAGCTTTCTTT. Its translation is CASSAGRGMNTEAFF.